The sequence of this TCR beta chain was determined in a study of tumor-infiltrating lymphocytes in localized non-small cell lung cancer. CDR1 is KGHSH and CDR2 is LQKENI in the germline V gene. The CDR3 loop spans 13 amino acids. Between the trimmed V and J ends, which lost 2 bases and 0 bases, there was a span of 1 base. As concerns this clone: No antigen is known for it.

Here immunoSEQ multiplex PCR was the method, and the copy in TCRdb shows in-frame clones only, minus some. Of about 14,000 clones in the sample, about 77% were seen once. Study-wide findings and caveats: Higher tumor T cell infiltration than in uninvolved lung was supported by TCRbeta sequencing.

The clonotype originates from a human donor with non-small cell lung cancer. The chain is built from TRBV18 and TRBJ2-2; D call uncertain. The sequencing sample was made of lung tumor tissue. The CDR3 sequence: CASSPSNTGELFF. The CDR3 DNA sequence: TGTGCCAGCTCACCATCGAACACCGGGGAGCTGTTTTTT. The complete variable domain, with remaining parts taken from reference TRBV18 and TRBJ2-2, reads NAGVMQNPRHLVRRRGQEARLRCSPMKGHSHVYWYRQLPEEGLKFMVYLQKENIIDESGMPKERFSAEFPKEGPSILRIQQVVRGDSAAYFCASSPSNTGELFFGEGSRLTVL.